The entry below gives a single T cell receptor (beta chain) sequence along with its context. Its antigen is still unknown. Base qualities are not recorded, but no much larger clone differs from it by a single base. On a MiSeq, deep resolution sequencing aimed for a depth between 1 in 1 million and 1 in 200,000 T cells, with each clonotype covered 10x on average. The immunoSEQ hsTCRB Kit was used to generate TCR beta libraries. The authors' pipeline ran thus. The data were analyzed with ImmunoSEQ Analyzer and ImmunoSEQ Data Assistant, and V, D and J gene assignments followed IMGT definitions. Clonality, which ranges from 0 to 1, was calculated as one minus the normalized Shannon entropy of productive rearrangement frequencies. Only overrepresented clonotypes making up at least 0.05% of each patient's repertoire were included in the public clonotype analysis. Thirteen age-matched healthy donor repertoires from immuneACCESS served as clonality controls. Not all clones reach the TCRdb copy of this immuneACCESS table, which keeps in-frame sequences only. Checked studies attribute under half of the gap to unresolved V genes and leave the rest unexplained. The V and J calls and clone size were taken over from that table, and D and trimming were inferred from the DNA. This sample comprises a few hundred thousand clones, around four fifths of them detected only once. Over 5% of the sample belongs to the ten largest clones.

The sample originates from a study of cytotoxic CD8 clonotypes in ibrutinib-treated CLL (dated by TCRdb to the early 2020s). In the study overall: In this cohort, more than 14 patients were treatment-naive and ten to twelve were relapsed/refractory, while fewer than 18 had unmutated IGHV. Longitudinal samples were available for about 30% of the roughly 86 trial participants. Cryopreserved peripheral blood mononuclear cells were obtained before treatment, at response, and at either sustained remission or disease progression. Response samples were obtained after a median of approximately twelve months of treatment, with a range of roughly 6 to 40 months. Samples averaged roughly 280,000 productive templates and approximately 100,000 productive rearrangements. Partial responses were observed in roughly 24 patients and complete responses in 2; after a median follow-up of about 69 months, remission was maintained in roughly 14 patients and progression was observed in some twelve. Here is what the overall study found, with its caveats: Clonality increased at ibrutinib response, stayed stable in sustained remission, and fell back toward baseline at progression. Public clonotypes were rare and either shrank or stayed stable during treatment, and the rise in clonality at ibrutinib response reflected expansion of private clonotypes. Baseline clonality exceeded that of age-matched healthy donors and correlated strongly with circulating CD8+ T-cell counts. Sampling times were not matched between sustained-remission and progressing patients, and lymph node repertoires were not studied.

Approximately 2 micrograms of genomic DNA were extracted from cryopreserved PBMCs for TCR beta library preparation. Longitudinal blood samples from CLL patients on ibrutinib monotherapy were analyzed using high-throughput TCR beta sequencing. Patients were enrolled in a phase 2 open-label single-center ibrutinib monotherapy trial. Looking up the germline V gene yields CDR1 SGHAT and CDR2 FQNNGV. Trimmed from V: 4 bases; trimmed from J: 3 bases; junction bases lacking a gene match: 4. The cysteine opens and the phenylalanine closes a CDR3 of 14 amino acids. The only DNA kept is the CDR3, 42 bases in frame from the first base.

This TCR came from a human donor with chronic lymphocytic leukemia. The rearrangement joined TRBV11-2 to TRBJ2-7; TRBD1 aligns with 9 central bases. The source material was PBMCs, sampled before ibrutinib treatment. This receptor has the CDR3 CASSSGTGNYEQYF. The DNA is TGTGCCAGCAGCTCCGGGACAGGGAACTACGAGCAGTACTTC. Reference TRBV11-2 and TRBJ2-7 genes cover what lies past the CDR3, so the full variable domain is EAGVAQSPRYKIIEKRQSVAFWCNPISGHATLYWYQQILGQGPKLLIQFQNNGVVDDSQLPKDRFSAERLKGVDSTLKIQPAKLEDSAVYLCASSSGTGNYEQYFGPGTRLTVT.